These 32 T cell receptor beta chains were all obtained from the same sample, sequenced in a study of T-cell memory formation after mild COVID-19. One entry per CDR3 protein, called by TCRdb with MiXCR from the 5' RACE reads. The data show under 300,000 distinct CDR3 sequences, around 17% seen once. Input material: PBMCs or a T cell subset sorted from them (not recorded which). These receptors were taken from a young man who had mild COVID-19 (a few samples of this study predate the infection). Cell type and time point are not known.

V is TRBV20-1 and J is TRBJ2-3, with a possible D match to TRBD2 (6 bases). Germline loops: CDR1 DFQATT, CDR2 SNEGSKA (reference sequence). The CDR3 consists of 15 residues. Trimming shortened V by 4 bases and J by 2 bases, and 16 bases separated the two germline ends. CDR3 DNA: TGCAGTGCTACCGACGCGGGGACTTACACAGATACGCAGTATTTT. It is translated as CSATDAGTYTDTQYF.

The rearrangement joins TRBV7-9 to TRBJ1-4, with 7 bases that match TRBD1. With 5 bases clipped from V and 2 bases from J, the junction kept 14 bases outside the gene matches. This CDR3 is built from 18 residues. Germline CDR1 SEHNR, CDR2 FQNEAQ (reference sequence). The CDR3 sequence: CASSARGILGPTNEKLFF. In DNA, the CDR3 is TGTGCCAGCAGCGCCAGGGGGATTCTGGGTCCGACTAATGAAAAACTGTTTTTT.

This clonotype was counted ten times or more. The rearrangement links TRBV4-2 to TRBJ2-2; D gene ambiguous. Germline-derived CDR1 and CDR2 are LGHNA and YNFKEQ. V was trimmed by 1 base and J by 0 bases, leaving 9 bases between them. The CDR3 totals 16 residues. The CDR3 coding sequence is TGTGCCAGCAGCCAAGTCCCAGGCGCGAACACCGGGGAGCTGTTTTTT. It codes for CASSQVPGANTGELFF.

CDR3 DNA sequence: TGCAGCGTTGAGGGGGGCGGAGGGGGCGTCGATACGCAGTATTTT. This translates into CSVEGGGGGVDTQYF. The chain uses TRBV29-1 and TRBJ2-3, with TRBD1 as a possible D gene (7 bases). The V and J ends lost 3 bases and 6 bases respectively, with 19 bases between them. The germline V gene has CDR1 SQVTM and CDR2 ANQGSEA. This CDR3 has 15 residues.

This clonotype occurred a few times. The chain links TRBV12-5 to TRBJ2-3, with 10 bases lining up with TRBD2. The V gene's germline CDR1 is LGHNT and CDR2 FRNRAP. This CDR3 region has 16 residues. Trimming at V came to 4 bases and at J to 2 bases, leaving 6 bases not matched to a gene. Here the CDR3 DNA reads TGTGCTAGTGGTTCTAGCGGGACTAGCGACACAGATACGCAGTATTTT. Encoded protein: CASGSSGTSDTDTQYF.

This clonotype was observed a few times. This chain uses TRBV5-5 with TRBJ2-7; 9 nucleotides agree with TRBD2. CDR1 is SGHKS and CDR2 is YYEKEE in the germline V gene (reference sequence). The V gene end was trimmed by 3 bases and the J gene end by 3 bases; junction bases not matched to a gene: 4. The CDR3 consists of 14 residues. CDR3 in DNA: TGTGCCAGCAGCTGGCTAGCGGGGAACTACGAGCAGTACTTC. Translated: CASSWLAGNYEQYF.

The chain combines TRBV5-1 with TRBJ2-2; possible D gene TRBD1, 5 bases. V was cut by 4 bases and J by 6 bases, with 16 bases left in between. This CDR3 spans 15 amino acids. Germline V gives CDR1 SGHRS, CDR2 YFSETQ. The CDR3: CASSQTPAGSGELFF. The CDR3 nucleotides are TGCGCCAGCAGCCAGACCCCCGCAGGGTCCGGGGAGCTGTTTTTT.

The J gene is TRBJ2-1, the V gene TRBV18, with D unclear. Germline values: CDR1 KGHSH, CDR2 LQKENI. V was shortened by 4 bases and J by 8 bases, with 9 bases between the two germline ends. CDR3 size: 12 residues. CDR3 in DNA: TGTGCCAGCTCACAACGTAGGGATGAGCAGTTCTTC. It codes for CASSQRRDEQFF.

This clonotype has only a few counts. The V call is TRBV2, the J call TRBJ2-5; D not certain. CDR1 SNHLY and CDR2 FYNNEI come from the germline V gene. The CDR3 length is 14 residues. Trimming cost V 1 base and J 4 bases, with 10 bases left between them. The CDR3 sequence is CASSEVGWAETQYF. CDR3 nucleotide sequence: TGTGCCAGCAGTGAAGTCGGCTGGGCAGAGACCCAGTACTTC.

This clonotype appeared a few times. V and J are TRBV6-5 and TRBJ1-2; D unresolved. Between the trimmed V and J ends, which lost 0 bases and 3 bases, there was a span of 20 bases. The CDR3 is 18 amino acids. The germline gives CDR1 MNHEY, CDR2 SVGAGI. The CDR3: CASSYSRSTPGNYYGYTF. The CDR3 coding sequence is TGTGCCAGCAGTTACTCGAGAAGCACACCGGGAAACTACTATGGCTACACCTTC.

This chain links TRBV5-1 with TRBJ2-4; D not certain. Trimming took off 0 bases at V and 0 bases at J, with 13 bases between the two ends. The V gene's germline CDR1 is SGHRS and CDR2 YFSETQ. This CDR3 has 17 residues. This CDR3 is CASSLDAEHVAKNIQYF. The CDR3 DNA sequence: TGCGCCAGCAGCTTGGATGCGGAGCACGTAGCCAAAAACATTCAGTACTTC.

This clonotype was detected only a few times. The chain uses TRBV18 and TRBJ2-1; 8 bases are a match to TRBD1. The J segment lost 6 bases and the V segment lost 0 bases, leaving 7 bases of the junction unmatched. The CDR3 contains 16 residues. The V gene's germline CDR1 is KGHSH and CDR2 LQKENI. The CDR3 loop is CASSPPLPQGGNEQFF. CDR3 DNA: TGTGCCAGCTCACCACCGCTCCCACAGGGGGGCAATGAGCAGTTCTTC.

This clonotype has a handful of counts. The CDR3 nucleotides read TGTGCCAGCAGCTCACGAGATAGGGGTGGAGATACGCAGTATTTT. The encoded protein is CASSSRDRGGDTQYF. V gene TRBV7-3 combines with J gene TRBJ2-3, with a possible D match to TRBD1 (5 bases). Between the trimmed V and J ends, which lost 4 bases and 5 bases, there was a span of 16 bases. This CDR3 comprises 15 residues. Germline CDR1 is SGHTA and CDR2 is FQGTGA.

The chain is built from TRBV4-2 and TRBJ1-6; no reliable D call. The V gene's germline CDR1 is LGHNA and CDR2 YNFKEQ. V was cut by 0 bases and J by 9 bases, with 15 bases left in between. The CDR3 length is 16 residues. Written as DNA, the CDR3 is TGTGCCAGCAGCCAAGATGGGGATAATTCGGGTTCACCCCTCCACTTT. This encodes CASSQDGDNSGSPLHF.

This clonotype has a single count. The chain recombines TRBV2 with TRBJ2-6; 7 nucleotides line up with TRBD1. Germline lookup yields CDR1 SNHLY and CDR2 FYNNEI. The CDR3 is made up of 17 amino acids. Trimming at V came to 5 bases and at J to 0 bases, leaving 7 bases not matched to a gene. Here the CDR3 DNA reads TGTGCCAGCAGTCGGGACAGATTTATCTCTGGGGCCAACGTCCTGACTTTC. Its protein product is CASSRDRFISGANVLTF.

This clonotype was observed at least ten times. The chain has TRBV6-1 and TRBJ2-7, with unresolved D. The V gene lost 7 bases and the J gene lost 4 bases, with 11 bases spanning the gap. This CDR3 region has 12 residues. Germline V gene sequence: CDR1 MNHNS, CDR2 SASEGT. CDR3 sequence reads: CASNLPGYEQYV. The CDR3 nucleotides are TGTGCCAGCAACCTCCCCGGATACGAGCAGTACGTC.

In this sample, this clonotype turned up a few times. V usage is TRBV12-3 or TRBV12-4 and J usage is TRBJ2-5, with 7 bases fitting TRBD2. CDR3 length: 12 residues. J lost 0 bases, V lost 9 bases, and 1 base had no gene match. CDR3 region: CASSGHQETQYF. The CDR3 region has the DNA TGTGCCAGTAGCGGGCACCAAGAGACCCAGTACTTC.

The CDR3 DNA reads TGTGCCAGCAGTTTGCTCAGGATCTTAGCGCGGAACACTGAAGCTTTCTTT. This sequence encodes CASSLLRILARNTEAFF. The chain combines TRBV28 with TRBJ1-1; D unresolved. The germline V and J ends were trimmed by 3 bases and 1 base, with 18 bases remaining between them. This CDR3 is built from 17 residues. The germline gives CDR1 MDHEN, CDR2 SYDVKM.

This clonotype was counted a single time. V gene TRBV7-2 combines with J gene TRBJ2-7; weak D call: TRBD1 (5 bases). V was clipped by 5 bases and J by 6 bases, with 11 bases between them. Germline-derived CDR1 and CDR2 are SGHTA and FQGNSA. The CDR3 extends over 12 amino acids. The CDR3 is CASSKAGFEQYF. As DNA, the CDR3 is TGTGCCAGCAGCAAAGCAGGGTTCGAGCAGTACTTC.

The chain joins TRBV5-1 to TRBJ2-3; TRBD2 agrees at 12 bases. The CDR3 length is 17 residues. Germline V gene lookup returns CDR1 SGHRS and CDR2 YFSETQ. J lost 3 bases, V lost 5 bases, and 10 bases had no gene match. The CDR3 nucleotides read TGCGCCAGCAGTAGGATAGGACTAGCGGGGACTACAGATACGCAGTATTTT. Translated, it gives CASSRIGLAGTTDTQYF. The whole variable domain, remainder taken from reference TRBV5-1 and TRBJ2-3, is KAGVTQTPRYLIKTRGQQVTLSCSPISGHRSVSWYQQTPGQGLQFLFEYFSETQRNKGNFPGRFSGRQFSNSRSEMNVSTLELGDSALYLCASSRIGLAGTTDTQYFGPGTRLTVL.

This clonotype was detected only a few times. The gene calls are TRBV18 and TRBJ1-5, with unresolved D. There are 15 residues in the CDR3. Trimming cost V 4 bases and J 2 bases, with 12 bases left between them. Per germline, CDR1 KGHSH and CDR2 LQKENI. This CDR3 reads CASSRALNGNQPQHF. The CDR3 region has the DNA TGTGCCAGCTCACGGGCCCTAAACGGCAATCAGCCCCAGCATTTT.

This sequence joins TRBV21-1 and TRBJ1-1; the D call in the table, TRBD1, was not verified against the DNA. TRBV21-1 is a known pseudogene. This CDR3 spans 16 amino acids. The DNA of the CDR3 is TGTGCCAGCAGCAAAGTCCACCGGGACAGGGGGCAAGGTGCTTTCTTT. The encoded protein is CASSKVHRDRGQGAFF.

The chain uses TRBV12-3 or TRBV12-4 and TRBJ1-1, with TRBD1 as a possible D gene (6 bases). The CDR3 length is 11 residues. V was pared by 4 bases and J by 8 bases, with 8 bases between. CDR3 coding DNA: TGTGCCAGCAGTTATCAGGGGGAAGCTTTCTTT. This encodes CASSYQGEAFF.

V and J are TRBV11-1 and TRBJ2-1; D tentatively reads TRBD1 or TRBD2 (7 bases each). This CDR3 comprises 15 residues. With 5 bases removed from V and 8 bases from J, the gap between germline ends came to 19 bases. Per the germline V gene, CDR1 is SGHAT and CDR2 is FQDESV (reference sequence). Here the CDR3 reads CASSLQGRDLDEQFF. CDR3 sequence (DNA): TGTGCCAGCAGCCTACAGGGGAGGGATTTAGATGAGCAGTTCTTC. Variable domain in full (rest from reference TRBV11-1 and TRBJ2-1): EAEVAQSPRYKITEKSQAVAFWCDPISGHATLYWYRQILGQGPELLVQFQDESVVDDSQLPKDRFSAERLKGVDSTLKIQPAELGDSAMYLCASSLQGRDLDEQFFGPGTRLTVL.

The CDR3 protein is CASHKGSRDNEQFF. Written as DNA, the CDR3 is TGTGCCAGCCACAAGGGCAGCCGGGACAATGAGCAGTTCTTC. The chain couples TRBV7-8 to TRBJ2-1; D remains ambiguous. The CDR3 is 14 amino acids. Per the germline V gene, CDR1 is SGHVS and CDR2 is FQNEAQ. Trimming shortened V by 8 bases and J by 5 bases, and 16 bases separated the two germline ends.

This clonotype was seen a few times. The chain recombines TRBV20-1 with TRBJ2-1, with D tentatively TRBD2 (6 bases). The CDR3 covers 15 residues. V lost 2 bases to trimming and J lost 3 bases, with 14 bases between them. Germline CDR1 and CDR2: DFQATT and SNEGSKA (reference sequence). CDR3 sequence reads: CSARPGLSNYNEQFF. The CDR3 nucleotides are TGCAGTGCTAGACCTGGACTATCGAACTACAATGAGCAGTTCTTC.

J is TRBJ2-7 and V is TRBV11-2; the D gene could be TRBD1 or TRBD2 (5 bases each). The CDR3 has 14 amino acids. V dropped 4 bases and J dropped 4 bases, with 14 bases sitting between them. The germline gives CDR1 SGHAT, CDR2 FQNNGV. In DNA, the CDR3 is TGTGCCAGCAGCTCGGGACCGTCGATGTACGAGCAGTACTTC. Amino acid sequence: CASSSGPSMYEQYF.

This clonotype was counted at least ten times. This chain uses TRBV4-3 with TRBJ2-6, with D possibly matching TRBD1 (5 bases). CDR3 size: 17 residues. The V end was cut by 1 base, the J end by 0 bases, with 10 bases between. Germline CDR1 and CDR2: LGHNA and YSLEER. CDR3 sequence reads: CASSQGPGHSGANVLTF. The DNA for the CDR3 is TGCGCCAGCAGCCAAGGTCCAGGGCACTCTGGGGCCAACGTCCTGACTTTC.

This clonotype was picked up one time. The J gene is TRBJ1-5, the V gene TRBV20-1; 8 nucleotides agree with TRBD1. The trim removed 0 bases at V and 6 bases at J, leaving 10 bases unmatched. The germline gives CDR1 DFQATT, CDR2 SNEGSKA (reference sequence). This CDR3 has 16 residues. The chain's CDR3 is CSARDYLTGTGQPQHF. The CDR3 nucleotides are TGCAGTGCTAGAGATTACCTCACAGGGACAGGTCAGCCCCAGCATTTT.

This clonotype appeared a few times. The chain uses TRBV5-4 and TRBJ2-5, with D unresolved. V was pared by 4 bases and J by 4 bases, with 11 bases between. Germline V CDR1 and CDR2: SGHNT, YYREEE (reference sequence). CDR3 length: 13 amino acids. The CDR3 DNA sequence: TGTGCCAGCAGCCACGAACTTACAGAGACCCAGTACTTC. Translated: CASSHELTETQYF.

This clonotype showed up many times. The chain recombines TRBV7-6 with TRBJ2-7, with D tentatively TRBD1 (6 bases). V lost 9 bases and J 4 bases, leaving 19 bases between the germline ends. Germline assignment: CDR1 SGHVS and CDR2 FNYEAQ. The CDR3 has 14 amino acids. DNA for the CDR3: TGTGCCAGTAGCCCGACAGGCCAGCCTTACGAGCAGTACTTC. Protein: CASSPTGQPYEQYF. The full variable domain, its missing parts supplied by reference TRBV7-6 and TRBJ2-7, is GAGVSQSPRYKVTKRGQDVALRCDPISGHVSLYWYRQALGQGPEFLTYFNYEAQQDKSGLPNDRFSAERPEGSISTLTIQRTEQRDSAMYRCASSPTGQPYEQYFGPGTRLTVT.

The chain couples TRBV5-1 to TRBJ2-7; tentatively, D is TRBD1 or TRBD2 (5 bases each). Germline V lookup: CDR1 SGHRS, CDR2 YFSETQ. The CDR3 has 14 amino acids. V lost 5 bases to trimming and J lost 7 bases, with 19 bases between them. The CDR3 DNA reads TGCGCCAGCAGGGGGACCGCCCGCGAGGTAGAGCAGTACTTC. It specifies CASRGTAREVEQYF. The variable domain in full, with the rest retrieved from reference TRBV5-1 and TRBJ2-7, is KAGVTQTPRYLIKTRGQQVTLSCSPISGHRSVSWYQQTPGQGLQFLFEYFSETQRNKGNFPGRFSGRQFSNSRSEMNVSTLELGDSALYLCASRGTAREVEQYFGPGTRLTVT.